This TCR beta chain stems from a study of response to subunit inactivated influenza vaccine (dated by TCRdb to 2017 to 2018). Regarding the complete study: The study used deep quantitative T cell receptor repertoire profiling to track responses to a trivalent subunit inactivated influenza vaccine.

The library was obtained by RT-PCR. Sequencing was carried out with an Illumina HiSeq 2500. TCRdb ran its own pipeline on the public reads, namely fastp trimming at Q25 and MiXCR clone calling, and kept in-frame beta chains. Every entry covers one CDR3 protein and lists the most common genes and DNA from its rows. The sample table contains some 190,000 distinct CDR3 sequences; only one count was recorded for around 15% of them. The ten largest clones take up about a quarter of the sample. Inclusive of the bounding cysteine and phenylalanine, the CDR3 is 18 residues long. Only the CDR3 DNA is retained, 54 bases long and in frame from the first base. Looking up the germline V gene yields CDR1 SGHVS and CDR2 FQNEAQ. About this clonotype: Its target antigen remains unknown. Germline is not matched at one junction end, which may reflect a read error.

What the authors observed across the whole study: The authors proposed that each seasonal influenza vaccination may bring in only a limited number of new T cells.

The sample here was CD8+ T cells sorted from PBMCs, taken roughly 5 days after vaccination. The chain uses TRBV7-8 and TRBJ2-5, with 7 bases matching TRBD1. The sequence was collected from a man aged 45 to 65 who received an inactivated influenza vaccine. Donor details come from another sample of the same person, matched by shared clones. The nucleotide sequence reads TGTGCCAGCGGCTTAAGCCAACAGGGGTATTACGTCCAAGAGACCCAGTACTTC. This is translated as CASGLSQQGYYVQETQYF.